Listed here are 17 T cell receptor beta chains from one sample, sequenced in a study of blood T cell repertoires in COVID-19. Profiled with immunoSEQ multiplex PCR; TCRdb holds only in-frame clones, not every one. The sample records approximately 260,000 clones, 88% being singletons. The sample consisted of peripheral blood. The receptors here all came from a woman in her seventies with COVID-19, enrolled during active disease.

The rearrangement uses TRBV7-8 and TRBJ2-2; 10 bases map to TRBD1. Germline V gene lookup returns CDR1 SGHVS and CDR2 FQNEAQ. This CDR3 is built from 16 residues. V dropped 4 bases and J dropped 6; count of bases not matched to a gene: 8. The CDR3 region has the DNA TGTGCCAGCAGCTCCTCGGGACAGGGGTTCGCCGGGGAGCTGTTTTTT. It yields the protein CASSSSGQGFAGELFF.

This sequence joins TRBV28 and TRBJ1-2, with 8 bases fitting TRBD1. CDR3 length: 14 amino acids. CDR1 is MDHEN, CDR2 SYDVKM, per germline. V shed 5 bases and J 3 bases; nucleotides not matched to a gene: 5. Here the CDR3 reads CASSETGVDYGYTF. The CDR3 bases are TGTGCCAGCAGTGAGACAGGGGTGGACTATGGCTACACCTTC.

This chain links TRBV7-3 with TRBJ1-6; 10 nucleotides align to TRBD1. CDR1 is SGHTA, CDR2 FQGTGA, per germline. CDR3 size: 15 residues. Trimming at V came to 2 bases and at J to 9 bases, leaving 4 bases not matched to a gene. CDR3 region: CASSLSGTGASPLHF. The DNA for the CDR3 is TGTGCCAGCAGCTTATCCGGGACAGGGGCTTCACCCCTCCACTTT.

The CDR3 sequence is CASSEQGVNTEAFF. For the CDR3, the DNA is TGTGCCAGTAGTGAACAGGGGGTGAACACTGAAGCTTTCTTT. V gene TRBV19 combines with J gene TRBJ1-1, with 8 bases aligning to TRBD1. The germline CDR1 and CDR2 sequences are LNHDA and SQIVND (reference sequence). CDR3 size: 14 residues. V lost 5 bases, J lost 0 bases, and 2 bases stayed unmatched.

V usage is TRBV28 and J usage is TRBJ1-6; tentative D call: TRBD1 (6 bases). The CDR3 length is 15 residues. V dropped 7 bases and J dropped 3 bases, with 13 bases sitting between them. From germline, CDR1 is MDHEN and CDR2 SYDVKM. DNA for the CDR3: TGTGCCAGCATTGAACAGGGATTCTATAATTCACCCCTCCACTTT. Its protein is CASIEQGFYNSPLHF.

This sequence joins TRBV11-3 and TRBJ2-7, with a possible D match to TRBD2 (5 bases). The CDR3 is 13 residues long. V was pared by 6 bases and J by 2 bases, with 11 bases between. CDR1 and CDR2 (germline): SGHNT, YENEEA. CDR3 nucleotide sequence: TGTGCCAGCAGAGGAGGAGCTACCTACGAGCAGTACTTC. Translation gives CASRGGATYEQYF.

This chain uses TRBV28 with TRBJ1-1; 7 bases agree with TRBD1. Trimming removed 1 base from V and 9 bases from J; junction bases left unmatched: 5. The V gene's germline CDR1 is MDHEN and CDR2 SYDVKM. CDR3 length: 13 residues. The CDR3 reads CASSLLRGRQAFF. The CDR3 DNA sequence: TGTGCCAGCAGTTTATTAAGGGGGCGGCAAGCTTTCTTT.

V usage is TRBV19 and J usage is TRBJ1-2; D is unresolved. CDR1 and CDR2 from the germline V gene are LNHDA and SQIVND (reference sequence). This CDR3 contains 13 residues. Trimming left V 10 bases short and J 5 bases short, with 17 bases between. CDR3 sequence reads: CANPNLEVYGYTF. CDR3 in DNA: TGTGCCAACCCAAACTTGGAGGTTTATGGCTACACCTTC.

The chain is built from TRBV28 and TRBJ2-1; D possibly corresponds to TRBD2 (6 bases). The ends were cut back, 1 base at V and 4 bases at J, with 14 bases in the middle. The CDR3 has 16 residues. CDR1 is MDHEN and CDR2 is SYDVKM in the germline V gene. CDR3 sequence reads: CASSLFSSERYNEQFF. CDR3 bases: TGTGCCAGCAGTTTATTTTCTAGCGAAAGGTACAATGAGCAGTTCTTC.

This rearrangement joins TRBV25-1 to TRBJ1-2; D is unresolved. The CDR3 is made up of 12 amino acids. Germline CDR1 and CDR2: MGHDK and SYGVNS. V was cut by 10 bases and J by 2 bases, with 11 bases left in between. The CDR3 reads CATHSGNYGYTF. CDR3 in DNA: TGTGCCACCCACAGCGGGAACTATGGCTACACCTTC.

The chain uses TRBV2 and TRBJ2-2; D is perhaps TRBD1 (6 bases). CDR1 is SNHLY and CDR2 is FYNNEI in the germline V gene. The CDR3 is made up of 15 amino acids. V lost 2 bases and J lost 7, with 14 bases in between. In nucleotides, the CDR3 is TGTGCCAGCAGTGAAACTATGGGGGCGGGCGGGGAGCTGTTTTTT. This translates into CASSETMGAGGELFF.

The genes are TRBV12-3 or TRBV12-4 and TRBJ1-6; a weak D match, TRBD1 (6 bases). The CDR3 length is 13 residues. V dropped 8 bases and J dropped 9 bases, with 14 bases sitting between them. The CDR3 DNA reads TGTGCCAGCTCAGCGGGGGCCATTTCACCCCTCCACTTT. It yields the protein CASSAGAISPLHF.

The V gene is TRBV20-1, the J gene TRBJ2-1, with TRBD2 matching over 9 bases. This CDR3 region has 15 residues. The germline V gene encodes CDR1 DFQATT and CDR2 SNEGSKA (reference sequence). The V gene end was trimmed by 3 bases and the J gene end by 8 bases; junction bases not matched to a gene: 11. CDR3 DNA sequence: TGCAGTGCTAGTCCGAATAGCGGGAGAACGGATGAGCAGTTCTTC. Protein product: CSASPNSGRTDEQFF.

The V call is TRBV5-1, the J call TRBJ1-4, with D uncertain. Germline lookup yields CDR1 SGHRS and CDR2 YFSETQ. V lost 0 bases and J lost 0, with 6 bases in between. The CDR3 extends over 15 amino acids. The CDR3 region is CASSLAGATNEKLFF. CDR3 in DNA: TGCGCCAGCAGCTTGGCGGGAGCAACTAATGAAAAACTGTTTTTT.

The chain carries TRBV29-1 and TRBJ2-7; maybe TRBD2 (6 bases). Germline CDR1 and CDR2: SQVTM and ANQGSEA. Trimming removed 4 bases at V and 2 bases at J, with 9 bases between. This CDR3 has 12 amino acids. This CDR3 reads CSVAGRAYEQYF. CDR3 DNA: TGCAGCGTTGCCGGGAGAGCCTACGAGCAGTACTTC.

This rearrangement joins TRBV4-1 to TRBJ2-1, with TRBD2 matching over 10 bases. The CDR3 runs to 16 residues. Germline values: CDR1 MGHRA, CDR2 YSYEKL. The V gene end was trimmed by 0 bases and the J gene end by 8 bases; junction bases not matched to a gene: 7. CDR3 sequence (DNA): TGCGCCAGCAGCCAAGAGAAGCGGGAGGGCCGTTATGAGCAGTTCTTC. As protein: CASSQEKREGRYEQFF.

The V call is TRBV9, the J call TRBJ2-7; 13 nucleotides agree with TRBD2. V shed 4 bases, J shed 7 bases, and the junction held 11 bases outside the gene matches. Germline-derived CDR1 and CDR2 are SGDLS and YYNGEE. The CDR3 runs to 16 residues. The CDR3 loop is CASSPTGTSGVWEQYF. Written as DNA, the CDR3 is TGTGCCAGCAGCCCAACCGGGACTAGCGGGGTTTGGGAGCAGTACTTC.